This T cell receptor (beta chain) was sequenced during a study of post-analysis software for immune sequencing data. Study-wide background: Relapsing-remitting, secondary progressive and progressive-relapsing forms of multiple sclerosis all featured among disease courses. Points from the study as a whole: Multiple sclerosis patients had significantly lower normalized Chao1 diversity than controls. Relative to controls, patients had several TRBV segments at higher frequency, with TRBV5-6, TRBV5-1 and TRBV20-1 among these. Same-batch samples co-clustered strongly by F measure.

The table lists this clonotype with a few counts. Its antigen is not identified. V trimming: 6 bases; J trimming: 0 bases; junction bases outside the gene matches: 5. The length of the CDR3 is 15 residues. The germline CDR1 and CDR2 sequences are MNHEY and SVGAGI. Unique molecular identifiers had been added to the TCR beta cDNA libraries. Each CDR3 protein is one row after TCRdb ran MiXCR on the PCR reads. The data show some 370,000 distinct CDR3 sequences, approximately 33% seen once. V is TRBV6-5 and J is TRBJ1-2; 9 bases line up with TRBD1. The origin of this receptor is a girl aged 10 to 17 with multiple sclerosis. The specimen sequenced was blood. CDR3 sequence reads: CASRPQGAPNYGYTF. CDR3 nucleotide sequence: TGTGCCAGCAGACCACAGGGGGCCCCTAACTATGGCTACACCTTC.